This TCR beta chain stems from a study of metastatic and nonmetastatic thyroid tumors. About the study: A comparison of repertoires was made across blood and tumor or nodule tissue from malignant and benign thyroid patients. Findings and limits, study-wide: When malignant thyroid tumors were compared with benign nodules, TCR beta diversity was reportedly significantly higher in the malignant tumors. This held in both blood and tumor samples.

The germline CDR1 and CDR2 sequences are SGHNT and YENEEA. The ends were cut back, 2 bases at V and 2 bases at J, with 10 bases in the middle. This CDR3 contains 14 residues. Many counts were recorded for this clone. Its target is unknown. One base away lies a much larger clone, so this may be a sequencing read error. TCRdb reanalyzed the PCR reads with MiXCR. Among about 21,000 clones listed, 15% to 20% were seen once. Thyroid surgery was preceded by no treatment in any patient. The sample was blood. This chain links TRBV11-3 with TRBJ2-7; no reliable D call. The receptor comes from a male donor with papillary thyroid cancer or a benign thyroid nodule (not recorded which). Some clones in this sample may be carry-over from other donors' samples. CDR3 sequence reads: CASSLLPETYEQYF. The CDR3 DNA follows: TGTGCCAGCAGCTTATTACCGGAGACCTACGAGCAGTACTTC.